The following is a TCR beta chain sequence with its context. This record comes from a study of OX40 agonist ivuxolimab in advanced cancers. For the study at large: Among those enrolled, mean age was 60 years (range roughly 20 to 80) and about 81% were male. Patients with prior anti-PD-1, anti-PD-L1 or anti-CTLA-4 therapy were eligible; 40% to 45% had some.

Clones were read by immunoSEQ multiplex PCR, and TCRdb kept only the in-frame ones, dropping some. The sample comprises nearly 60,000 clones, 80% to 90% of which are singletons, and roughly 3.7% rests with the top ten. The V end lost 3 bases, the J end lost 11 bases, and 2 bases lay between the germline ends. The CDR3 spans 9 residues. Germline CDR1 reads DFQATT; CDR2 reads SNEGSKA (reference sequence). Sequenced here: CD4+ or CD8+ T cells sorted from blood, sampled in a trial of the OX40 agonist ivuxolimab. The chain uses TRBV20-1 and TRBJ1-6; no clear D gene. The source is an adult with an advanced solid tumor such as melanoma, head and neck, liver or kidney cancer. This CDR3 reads CSASPPLHF. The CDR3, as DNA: TGCAGTGCTAGTCCACCCCTCCACTTT.